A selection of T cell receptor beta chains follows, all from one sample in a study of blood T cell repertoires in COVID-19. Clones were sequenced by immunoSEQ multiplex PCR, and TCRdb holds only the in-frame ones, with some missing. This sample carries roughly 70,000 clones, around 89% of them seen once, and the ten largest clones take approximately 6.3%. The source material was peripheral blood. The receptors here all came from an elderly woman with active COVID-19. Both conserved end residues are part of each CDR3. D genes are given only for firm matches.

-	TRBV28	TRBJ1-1	TGTGCCAGCAGTTTATCGAGTGGGACACGCAAAGCTTTCTTT	CASSLSSGTRKAFF
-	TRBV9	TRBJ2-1	TGTGCCAGCAGCGTAGGTCCCACTAGTAGGCATGAGCAGTTCTTC	CASSVGPTSRHEQFF
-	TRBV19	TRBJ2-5	TGTGCCAGTAGTATAGCTACAGGGCGGACCCAGTACTTC	CASSIATGRTQYF
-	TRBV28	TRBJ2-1	TGTGCCAGCAGTCCTCTAGCTAGCTCCTACAATGAGCAGTTCTTC	CASSPLASSYNEQFF
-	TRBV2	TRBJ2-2	TGTGCCAGCAGAGGGGTCAGAACCGGGGAGCTGTTTTTT	CASRGVRTGELFF
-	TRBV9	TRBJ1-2	TGTGCCAGCAGCCCCGGACAGTCAATTAATGGCTACACCTTC	CASSPGQSINGYTF
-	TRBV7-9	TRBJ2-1	TGTGCCGGGGGGAAGAAGACAAGACCGGATGAGCAGTTCTTC	CAGGKKTRPDEQFF
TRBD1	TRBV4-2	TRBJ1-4	TGTGCCAGCAGCCAAGATGGTGACAGGGGTTATGAAAAACTGTTTTTT	CASSQDGDRGYEKLFF
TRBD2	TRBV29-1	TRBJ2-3	TGCAGCGTGGGGACTAGCGGGAGGAACACAGATACGCAGTATTTT	CSVGTSGRNTDTQYF
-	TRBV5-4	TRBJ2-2	TGTGCCAGCAGCAAAGACGCCGGGGCCGGGGAGCTGTTTTTT	CASSKDAGAGELFF
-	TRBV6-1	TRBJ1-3	TGTGCCAGCAGTGAAGCGCTTCACAGGAGAAGTGGAAACACCATATATTTT	CASSEALHRRSGNTIYF
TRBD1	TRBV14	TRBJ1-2	TGTGCCAGCAGCCAATACAGGGGAGGAGGCTACACCTTC	CASSQYRGGGYTF
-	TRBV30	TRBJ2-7	TGTGCCTGGAGTTTGCTGACAGAATACGAGCAGTACTTC	CAWSLLTEYEQYF
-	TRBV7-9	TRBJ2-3	TGTGCCAGCAGTTCGGGGTCTAGCACAGATACGCAGTATTTT	CASSSGSSTDTQYF
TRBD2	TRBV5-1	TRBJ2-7	TGCGCCAGCAGCTTTACACTAGCGGGACCCTCCTCCTACGAGCAGTACTTC	CASSFTLAGPSSYEQYF
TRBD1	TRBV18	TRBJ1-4	TGTGCCAGCTCACCATATGGACAGGGTAATGAAAAACTGTTTTTT	CASSPYGQGNEKLFF
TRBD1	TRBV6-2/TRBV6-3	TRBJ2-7	TGTGCCAGCAGTTACCGACAGGGAGCGTACGAGCAGTACTTC	CASSYRQGAYEQYF
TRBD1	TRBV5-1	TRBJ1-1	TGCGCCAGCAGACCGGGACAGGGGCCGGGCACTGAAGCTTTCTTT	CASRPGQGPGTEAFF
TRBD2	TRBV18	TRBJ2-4	TGTGCCAGCTCACCACCGGGAGAAGGGCTAGCGGGCTTGTTATCTCTAGCCAAAAACATTCAGTACTTC	CASSPPGEGLAGLLSLAKNIQYF
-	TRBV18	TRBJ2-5	TGTGCCAGCTCACCCGGAGGTGGCCAAGAGACCCAGTACTTC	CASSPGGGQETQYF
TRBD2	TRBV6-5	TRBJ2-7	TGTGCCAGCAGTTACTCTGGTCTAGCGGGAGGAGGCGAGCAGTACTTC	CASSYSGLAGGGEQYF
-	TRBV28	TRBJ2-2	TGTGCCAGCGGTGCCGGGAGTGGGGGCACCGGGGAGCTGTTTTTT	CASGAGSGGTGELFF
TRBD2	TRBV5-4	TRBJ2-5	TGTGCCAGCAGCCGCCGGGACGGGAGGGCGGCGGAGACCCAGTACTTC	CASSRRDGRAAETQYF
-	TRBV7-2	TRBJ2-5	TGTGCCAGCAGGGGGTGGGCGGGGGAGACCCAGTACTTC	CASRGWAGETQYF
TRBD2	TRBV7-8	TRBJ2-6	TGTGCCAGCAGCTCCTTAGCGGGGACCTCTGGGGCCAACGTCCTGACTTTC	CASSSLAGTSGANVLTF
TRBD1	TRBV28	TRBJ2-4	TGTGCCAGCAGTTACAGGGGTTCGAGAAACATTCAGTACTTC	CASSYRGSRNIQYF
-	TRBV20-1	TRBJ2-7	TGCAGTGCTAGTGGGGTAGGGGACTCCTACGAGCAGTACTTC	CSASGVGDSYEQYF
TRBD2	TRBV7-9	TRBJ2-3	TGTGCCAGCAGCTTTTCGGGGGGGACTAGTAGTTCTGATACGCAGTATTTT	CASSFSGGTSSSDTQYF
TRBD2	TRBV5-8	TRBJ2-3	TGTGCCAGCAGCTCCCCACGGGGGACTAGCGGGAGGTCCTACACAGATACGCAGTATTTT	CASSSPRGTSGRSYTDTQYF
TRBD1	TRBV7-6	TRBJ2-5	TGTGCCAGCAGCTTGGGGGGACAGGGGGTAGGAGAGACCCAGTACTTC	CASSLGGQGVGETQYF
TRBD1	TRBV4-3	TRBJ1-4	TGCGCCAGCAGCACGACAGGGATAAACGAAAAACTGTTTTTT	CASSTTGINEKLFF
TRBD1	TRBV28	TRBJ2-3	TGTGCCAGCAGCCGGGGACAGGGTCGACCTACGCAGTATTTT	CASSRGQGRPTQYF